Listed here are 24 T cell receptor beta chains from one sample, sequenced in a study of identical twins (dated by TCRdb to about 2016). Library prep was done by 5' RACE. Sequenced on an Illumina HiSeq 2000. In-frame beta chains were kept once TCRdb had trimmed the public reads at Q25 with fastp and called clones with MiXCR. Rows with a matching CDR3 protein are joined into one entry that keeps the most common DNA and genes. The sample has approximately 410,000 distinct CDR3 sequences on record, roughly 18% of them singletons. Less than 15% of the sample is held by the ten biggest clonotypes. Sequencing used naive T cells sorted from blood. The cell subset or site label here, explained by the study, means: cells isolated with a human naive T-cell isolation kit. The source of these receptors is a man over 45 in good health.

There are many counts of this clonotype. The CDR3 here is CASSVEAGGTDTQYF. The CDR3 nucleotides are TGTGCCAGCAGCGTAGAAGCCGGCGGCACAGATACGCAGTATTTT. The chain employs TRBV9 and TRBJ2-3; the D is unclear. The CDR3 length is 15 residues. Germline lookup yields CDR1 SGDLS and CDR2 YYNGEE. Trimming took off 0 bases at V and 1 base at J, with 9 bases between the two ends. Full variable domain (remainder filled in from reference TRBV9 and TRBJ2-3): DSGVTQTPKHLITATGQRVTLRCSPRSGDLSVYWYQQSLDQGLQFLIQYYNGEERAKGNILERFSAQQFPDLHSELNLSSLELGDSALYFCASSVEAGGTDTQYFGPGTRLTVL.

The chain joins TRBV12-3 or TRBV12-4 to TRBJ2-3; D call uncertain. The CDR3 has 14 residues. The ends were cut back, 2 bases at V and 5 bases at J, with 11 bases in the middle. The DNA for the CDR3 is TGTGCCAGCAGTTTAACGTCTGGCCTAGATACGCAGTATTTT. Translated, it gives CASSLTSGLDTQYF.

The genes are TRBV29-1 and TRBJ2-2, with D perhaps TRBD1 (5 bases). CDR1 SQVTM and CDR2 ANQGSEA come from the germline V gene. V was trimmed by 6 bases and J by 3 bases, leaving 5 bases between them. The CDR3 length is 11 residues. CDR3 sequence reads: CSVQDTGELFF. The CDR3 coding sequence is TGCAGCGTACAGGACACCGGGGAGCTGTTTTTT.

This clonotype was detected only a few times. The rearrangement uses TRBV9 and TRBJ2-7, with D unresolved. The CDR3 spans 15 residues. The V gene lost 4 bases and the J gene lost 5 bases, with 19 bases spanning the gap. CDR1 SGDLS and CDR2 YYNGEE come from the germline V gene. As DNA, the CDR3 is TGTGCCAGCAGCCCCACCCCGCGCGCGAACCACGAGCAGTACTTC. The encoded protein is CASSPTPRANHEQYF.

This sequence joins TRBV7-9 and TRBJ2-7; 8 nucleotides align to TRBD2. From germline, CDR1 is SEHNR and CDR2 FQNEAQ (reference sequence). CDR3 size: 13 residues. V shed 5 bases and J 2 bases; nucleotides not matched to a gene: 2. The CDR3 loop reads CASSTAGAYEQYF. Written as DNA, the CDR3 is TGTGCCAGCAGCACAGCGGGGGCCTACGAGCAGTACTTC.

J is TRBJ2-4 and V is TRBV4-2, with D possibly TRBD2 on 5 matching bases. V lost 4 bases to trimming and J lost 0 bases, with 10 bases between them. Per the germline V gene, CDR1 is LGHNA and CDR2 is YNFKEQ. The CDR3 runs to 15 residues. The CDR3 loop is CASSPTGLAKNIQYF. DNA of the CDR3: TGTGCCAGCAGCCCCACGGGATTAGCCAAAAACATTCAGTACTTC.

There are many counts of this clonotype. V gene TRBV6-5 combines with J gene TRBJ2-1, with D maybe TRBD1 (5 bases). The CDR3 is made up of 14 amino acids. Germline V lookup: CDR1 MNHEY, CDR2 SVGAGI. V lost 0 bases and J lost 4, with 7 bases in between. The CDR3 is CASSYSKGYNEQFF. The CDR3 DNA follows: TGTGCCAGCAGTTACTCGAAGGGGTACAATGAGCAGTTCTTC.

The table lists this clonotype with many counts. V usage is TRBV5-1 and J usage is TRBJ2-7; 8 nucleotides match TRBD1. This CDR3 contains 13 residues. Germline assignment: CDR1 SGHRS and CDR2 YFSETQ. The ends lost 4 bases at V and 6 bases at J; junction bases unmatched: 6. The CDR3 nucleotides are TGCGCCAGCAGCCTAGGACAGGGAGGCGAGCAGTACTTC. Its translation: CASSLGQGGEQYF.

This chain uses TRBV27 with TRBJ2-3, with no clear D. In germline, CDR1 is MNHEY, CDR2 SMNVEV (reference sequence). The CDR3 has 12 residues. Trimming left V 8 bases short and J 6 bases short, with 12 bases between. The CDR3 DNA follows: TGTGCCAGCGGCCACTCACGGGATACGCAGTATTTT. It is translated as CASGHSRDTQYF.

A single count supports this clonotype. V gene TRBV12-3 or TRBV12-4 combines with J gene TRBJ2-7; 10 bases fit TRBD1. V lost 6 bases, J lost 6 bases, and 11 bases stayed unmatched. This CDR3 spans 15 amino acids. In nucleotides, the CDR3 is TGTGCCAGCAGCCACTGGGGGACAGGGGTCTCCGAGCAGTACTTC. This gives the protein CASSHWGTGVSEQYF.

This clonotype was counted between two and nine times. The chain is built from TRBV28 and TRBJ2-6, with 10 nucleotides matching TRBD2. Germline lookup yields CDR1 MDHEN and CDR2 SYDVKM. Trimming cost V 1 base and J 3 bases; bases outside gene matches: 6. The CDR3 is 18 residues long. The CDR3 here is CASSLSSGSLFGANVLTF. CDR3 nucleotides: TGTGCCAGCAGTTTATCTAGCGGGAGTCTTTTTGGGGCCAACGTCCTGACTTTC.

This clonotype was seen ten or more times. The chain has TRBV29-1 and TRBJ2-3; D might be TRBD2 (7 bases). Trimming took 2 bases from V and 2 from J, leaving 11 bases between them. The germline CDR1 and CDR2 sequences are SQVTM and ANQGSEA. The CDR3 length is 14 residues. The CDR3 DNA sequence: TGCAGCGTTGAAAGGGGGGGACCCACAGATACGCAGTATTTT. Translation: CSVERGGPTDTQYF.

The chain recombines TRBV12-3 or TRBV12-4 with TRBJ2-1; 10 nucleotides agree with TRBD1. The V segment lost 6 bases and the J segment 3 bases; nucleotides outside the gene matches: 5. This CDR3 contains 15 residues. This chain's CDR3 is CASRLGQGVYNEQFF. The CDR3 DNA follows: TGTGCCAGCAGGCTTGGACAGGGGGTCTACAATGAGCAGTTCTTC.

CDR3 sequence: CSAPGLAASAYEQYF. Written as DNA, the CDR3 is TGCAGTGCCCCTGGACTAGCGGCGTCGGCCTACGAGCAGTACTTC. The chain links TRBV20-1 to TRBJ2-7; 10 bases map to TRBD2. The CDR3 totals 15 residues. From germline, CDR1 is DFQATT and CDR2 SNEGSKA (reference sequence). Losses at the gene ends were 6 bases for V and 2 bases for J; bases not matched to a gene: 10.

This clonotype was seen ten or more times. This sequence joins TRBV7-9 and TRBJ2-1; TRBD2 is a possible D gene (6 bases). The CDR3 loop spans 13 amino acids. Germline V lookup: CDR1 SEHNR, CDR2 FQNEAQ (reference sequence). The V gene lost 5 bases and the J gene lost 10 bases, with 15 bases spanning the gap. CDR3 protein: CASSPGTFGEQFF. In nucleotides, the CDR3 is TGTGCCAGCAGCCCCGGGACTTTTGGAGAGCAGTTCTTC.

This chain links TRBV15 with TRBJ2-3; a weak D match, TRBD2 (5 bases). In germline, CDR1 is LNHNV, CDR2 YYDKDF (reference sequence). V lost 3 bases and J 3 bases, leaving 7 bases between the germline ends. The CDR3 loop spans 13 amino acids. For the CDR3, the DNA is TGTGCCACCAGCAGCACGGGGACAGATACGCAGTATTTT. Protein sequence: CATSSTGTDTQYF.

The chain is built from TRBV28 and TRBJ1-1; TRBD1 might be the D (6 bases). Germline V gives CDR1 MDHEN, CDR2 SYDVKM. Trimming removed 8 bases from V and 0 bases from J, with 10 bases in between. This CDR3 is 13 amino acids long. The CDR3 spells CASLRTVNTEAFF. In nucleotides, the CDR3 is TGTGCCAGCCTCAGGACAGTGAACACTGAAGCTTTCTTT.

V is TRBV20-1 and J is TRBJ2-7; 7 nucleotides agree with TRBD2. The CDR3 spans 14 residues. The junction had 10 bases not matched to a gene; V was cut back by 5 bases and J by 3 bases. Germline assignment: CDR1 DFQATT and CDR2 SNEGSKA (reference sequence). This CDR3 reads CSAPSGEGFYEQYF. The CDR3 nucleotides read TGCAGTGCTCCCTCCGGGGAGGGCTTCTACGAGCAGTACTTC.

The CDR3: CASSPASGSSYNEQFF. DNA for the CDR3: TGTGCCAGCTCACCAGCAAGCGGGAGCTCCTACAATGAGCAGTTCTTC. The chain links TRBV18 to TRBJ2-1, with 8 bases identical to TRBD2. The CDR3 has 16 residues. In germline, CDR1 is KGHSH, CDR2 LQKENI. Germline trimming cut 2 bases from V and 0 bases from J; bases unmatched to any gene: 3.

In this sample, this clonotype turned up a few times. The J gene is TRBJ2-7, the V gene TRBV6-2 or TRBV6-3; maybe TRBD2 (6 bases). The CDR3 contains 15 residues. The ends were cut back, 7 bases at V and 3 bases at J, with 19 bases in the middle. Germline CDR1 and CDR2: MNHEY and SVGEGT. As DNA, the CDR3 is TGTGCCAGCAAACACGGGGAGGCCCGCTACTACGAGCAGTACTTC. Translated, it gives CASKHGEARYYEQYF.

This clonotype was counted a few times. The chain joins TRBV6-2 or TRBV6-3 to TRBJ2-7, with 9 bases that match TRBD1. The CDR3 is 16 residues long. Germline CDR1 is MNHEY and CDR2 is SVGEGT. The junction had 10 bases not matched to a gene; V was cut back by 4 bases and J by 3 bases. CDR3 nucleotide sequence: TGTGCCAGCAGTTTGGTCCGCGGACAGGGGTTCTACGAGCAGTACTTC. This sequence encodes CASSLVRGQGFYEQYF.

This chain links TRBV5-5 with TRBJ2-2; 7 bases fit TRBD1. The germline V gene has CDR1 SGHKS and CDR2 YYEKEE (reference sequence). The V and J ends lost 2 bases and 2 bases, in that order; junction bases with no gene match: 6. The CDR3 is 16 residues long. The CDR3 DNA sequence: TGTGCCAGCAGCTTCAACAGGGGACCCAACACCGGGGAGCTGTTTTTT. Amino acids: CASSFNRGPNTGELFF. The whole variable domain, remainder taken from reference TRBV5-5 and TRBJ2-2, is DAGVTQSPTHLIKTRGQQVTLRCSPISGHKSVSWYQQVLGQGPQFIFQYYEKEERGRGNFPDRFSARQFPNYSSELNVNALLLGDSALYLCASSFNRGPNTGELFFGEGSRLTVL.

The chain has TRBV7-2 and TRBJ2-2, with D maybe TRBD1 (5 bases). V lost 0 bases, J lost 4 bases, and 12 bases lay in between. Germline assignment: CDR1 SGHTA and CDR2 FQGNSA. The CDR3 totals 16 residues. This CDR3 is CASSLASGLGTGELFF. CDR3 sequence (DNA): TGTGCCAGCAGCTTAGCTTCAGGGTTAGGCACCGGGGAGCTGTTTTTT.

This clonotype occurred many times. This sequence joins TRBV3-1 and TRBJ2-7; 12 positions match TRBD1. V lost 4 bases to trimming and J lost 2 bases; unmatched junction nucleotides: 9. There are 17 residues in the CDR3. Per the germline V gene, CDR1 is LGHDT and CDR2 is YNNKEL (reference sequence). CDR3 sequence reads: CASSRSPGTGGTYEQYF. In DNA, the CDR3 is TGTGCCAGCAGCCGATCCCCCGGGACAGGGGGCACCTACGAGCAGTACTTC.